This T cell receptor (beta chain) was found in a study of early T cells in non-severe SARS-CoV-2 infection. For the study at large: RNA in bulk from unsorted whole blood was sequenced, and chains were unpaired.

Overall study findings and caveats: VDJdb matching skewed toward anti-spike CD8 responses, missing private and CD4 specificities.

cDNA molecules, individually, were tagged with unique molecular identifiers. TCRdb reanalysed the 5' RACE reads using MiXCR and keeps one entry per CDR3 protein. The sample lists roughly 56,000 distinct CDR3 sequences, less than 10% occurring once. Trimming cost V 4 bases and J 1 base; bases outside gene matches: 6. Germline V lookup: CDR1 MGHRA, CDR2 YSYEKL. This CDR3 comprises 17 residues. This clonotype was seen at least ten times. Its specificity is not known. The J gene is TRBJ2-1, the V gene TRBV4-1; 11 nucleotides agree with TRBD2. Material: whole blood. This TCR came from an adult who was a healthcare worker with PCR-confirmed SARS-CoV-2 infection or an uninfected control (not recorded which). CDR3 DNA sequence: TGCGCCAGCAGCCCTAGCGGGGGGCGAGGTTCCTACAATGAGCAGTTCTTC. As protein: CASSPSGGRGSYNEQFF.